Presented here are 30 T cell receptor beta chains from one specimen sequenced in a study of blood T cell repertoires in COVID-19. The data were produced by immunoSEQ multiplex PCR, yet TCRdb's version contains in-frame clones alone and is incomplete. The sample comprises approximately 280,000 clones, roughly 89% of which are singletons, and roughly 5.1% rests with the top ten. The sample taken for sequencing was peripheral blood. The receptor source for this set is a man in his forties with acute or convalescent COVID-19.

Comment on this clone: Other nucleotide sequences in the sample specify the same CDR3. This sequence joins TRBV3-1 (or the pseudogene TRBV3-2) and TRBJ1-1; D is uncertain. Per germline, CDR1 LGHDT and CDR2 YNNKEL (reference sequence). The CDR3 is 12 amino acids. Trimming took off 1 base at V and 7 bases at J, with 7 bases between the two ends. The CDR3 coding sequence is TGTGCCAGCAGCCAAGTACCGGGTGAAGCTTTCTTT. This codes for CASSQVPGEAFF.

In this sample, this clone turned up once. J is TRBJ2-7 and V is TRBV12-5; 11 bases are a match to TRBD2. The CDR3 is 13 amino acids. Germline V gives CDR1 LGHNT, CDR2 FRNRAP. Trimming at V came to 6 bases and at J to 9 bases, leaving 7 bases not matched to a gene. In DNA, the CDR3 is TGTGCTAGTGGCAATAGCGGGGGGGATCTGCAGTACTTC. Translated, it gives CASGNSGGDLQYF.

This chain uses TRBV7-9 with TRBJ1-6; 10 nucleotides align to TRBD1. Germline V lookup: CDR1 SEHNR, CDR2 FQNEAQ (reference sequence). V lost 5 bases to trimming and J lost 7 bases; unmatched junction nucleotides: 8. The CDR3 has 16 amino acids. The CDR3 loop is CASSPWTGGGNSPLHF. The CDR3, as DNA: TGTGCCAGCAGCCCTTGGACAGGGGGAGGGAATTCACCCCTCCACTTT.

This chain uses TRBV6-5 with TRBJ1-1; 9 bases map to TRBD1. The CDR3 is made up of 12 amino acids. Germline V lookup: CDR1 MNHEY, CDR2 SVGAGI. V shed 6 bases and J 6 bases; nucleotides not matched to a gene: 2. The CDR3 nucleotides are TGTGCCAGCAGCTGGGACAGGGCTGAAGCTTTCTTT. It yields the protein CASSWDRAEAFF.

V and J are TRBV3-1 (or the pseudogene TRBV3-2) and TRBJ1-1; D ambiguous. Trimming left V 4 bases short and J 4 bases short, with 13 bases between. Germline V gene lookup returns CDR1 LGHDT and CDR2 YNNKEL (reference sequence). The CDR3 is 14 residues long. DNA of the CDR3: TGTGCCAGCAGCCCCTATAGCGTGGGCACTGAAGCTTTCTTT. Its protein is CASSPYSVGTEAFF.

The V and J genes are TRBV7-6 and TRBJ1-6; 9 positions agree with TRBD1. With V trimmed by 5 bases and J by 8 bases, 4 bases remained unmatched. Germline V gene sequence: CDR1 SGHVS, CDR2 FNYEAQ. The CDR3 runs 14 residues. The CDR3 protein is CASSRDREDSPLHF. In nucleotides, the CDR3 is TGTGCCAGCAGCCGGGACAGGGAGGATTCACCCCTCCACTTT. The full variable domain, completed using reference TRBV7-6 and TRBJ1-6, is GAGVSQSPRYKVTKRGQDVALRCDPISGHVSLYWYRQALGQGPEFLTYFNYEAQQDKSGLPNDRFSAERPEGSISTLTIQRTEQRDSAMYRCASSRDREDSPLHFGNGTRLTVT.

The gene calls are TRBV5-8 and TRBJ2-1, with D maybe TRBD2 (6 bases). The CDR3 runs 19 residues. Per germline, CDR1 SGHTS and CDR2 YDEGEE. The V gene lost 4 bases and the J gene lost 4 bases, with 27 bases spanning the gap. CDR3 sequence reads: CASSPGVGDWSSKYNEQFF. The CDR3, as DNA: TGTGCCAGCAGCCCGGGGGTGGGGGATTGGTCGTCCAAATACAATGAGCAGTTCTTC.

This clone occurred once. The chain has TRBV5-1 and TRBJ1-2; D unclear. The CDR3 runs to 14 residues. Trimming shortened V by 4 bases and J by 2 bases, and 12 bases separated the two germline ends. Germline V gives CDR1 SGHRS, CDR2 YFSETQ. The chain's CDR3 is CASSLSTANYGYTF. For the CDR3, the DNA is TGCGCCAGCAGCCTTTCAACTGCCAACTATGGCTACACCTTC.

The CDR3 nucleotides are TGTGCCAGCAGCACCCTCGGGACAGGGAATACCAAAGCCAAAAACATTCAGTACTTC. Encoded protein: CASSTLGTGNTKAKNIQYF. J is TRBJ2-4 and V is TRBV5-5, with 9 bases fitting TRBD1. CDR3 length: 19 residues. Germline V gene sequence: CDR1 SGHKS, CDR2 YYEKEE (reference sequence). With V trimmed by 4 bases and J by 0 bases, 14 bases remained unmatched.

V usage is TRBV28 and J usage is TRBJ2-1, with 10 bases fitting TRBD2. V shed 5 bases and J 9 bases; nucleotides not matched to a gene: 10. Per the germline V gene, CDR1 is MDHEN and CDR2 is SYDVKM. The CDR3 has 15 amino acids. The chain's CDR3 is CASSKLAGIRGEQFF. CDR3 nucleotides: TGTGCCAGCAGTAAACTAGCGGGGATACGCGGTGAGCAGTTCTTC. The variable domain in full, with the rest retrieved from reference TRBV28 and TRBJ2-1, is DVKVTQSSRYLVKRTGEKVFLECVQDMDHENMFWYRQDPGLGLRLIYFSYDVKMKEKGDIPEGYSVSREKKERFSLILESASTNQTSMYLCASSKLAGIRGEQFFGPGTRLTVL.

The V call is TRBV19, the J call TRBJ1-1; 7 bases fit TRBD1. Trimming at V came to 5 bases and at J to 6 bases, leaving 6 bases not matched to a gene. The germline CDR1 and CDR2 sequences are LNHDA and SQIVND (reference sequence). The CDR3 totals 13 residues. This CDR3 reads CASSWTGAAEAFF. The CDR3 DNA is TGTGCCAGTAGTTGGACAGGCGCCGCTGAAGCTTTCTTT.

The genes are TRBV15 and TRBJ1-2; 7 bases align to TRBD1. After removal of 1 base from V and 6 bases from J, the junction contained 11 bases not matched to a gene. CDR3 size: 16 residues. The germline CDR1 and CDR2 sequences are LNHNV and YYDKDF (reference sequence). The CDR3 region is CATSRVSTTGAHGYTF. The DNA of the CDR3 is TGTGCCACCAGCAGAGTCTCGACTACAGGGGCCCATGGCTACACCTTC. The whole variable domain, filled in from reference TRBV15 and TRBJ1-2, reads DAMVIQNPRYQVTQFGKPVTLSCSQTLNHNVMYWYQQKSSQAPKLLFHYYDKDFNNEADTPDNFQSRRPNTSFCFLDIRSPGLGDTAMYLCATSRVSTTGAHGYTFGSGTRLTVV.

In DNA form, the CDR3 reads TGTGCCAGCAGTTACGACAGGGGCACTGAAGCTTTCTTT. As protein: CASSYDRGTEAFF. The chain joins TRBV3-1 (or the pseudogene TRBV3-2) to TRBJ1-1; TRBD1 agrees at 8 bases. With V trimmed by 6 bases and J by 4 bases, 4 bases remained unmatched. The CDR3 consists of 13 residues. Germline CDR1 is LGHDT and CDR2 is YNNKEL (reference sequence).

In nucleotides, the CDR3 is TGTGCCAGCAGTTCGACGGGGGGAGGCTACACCTTC. Protein sequence: CASSSTGGGYTF. This chain connects TRBV6-5 to TRBJ1-2; a possible D gene is TRBD1 (5 bases). CDR3 size: 12 residues. Trimming took 4 bases from V and 8 from J, leaving 11 bases between them. Germline V gene data show CDR1 as MNHEY and CDR2 as SVGAGI.

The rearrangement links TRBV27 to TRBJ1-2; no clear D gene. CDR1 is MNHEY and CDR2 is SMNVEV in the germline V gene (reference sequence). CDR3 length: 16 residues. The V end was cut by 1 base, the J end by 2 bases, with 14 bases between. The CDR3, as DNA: TGTGCCAGCAGTTTATTAGGAGGACTGGGGAACTATGGCTACACCTTC. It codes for CASSLLGGLGNYGYTF.

The CDR3 nucleotides read TGTGCCAGCAGTCGTGGACAGGGGGTTGGCTACACCTTC. It yields the protein CASSRGQGVGYTF. The chain joins TRBV12-3 or TRBV12-4 to TRBJ1-2, with 10 bases matching TRBD1. V was pared by 5 bases and J by 7 bases, with 4 bases of the junction left unmatched. The CDR3 loop spans 13 amino acids.

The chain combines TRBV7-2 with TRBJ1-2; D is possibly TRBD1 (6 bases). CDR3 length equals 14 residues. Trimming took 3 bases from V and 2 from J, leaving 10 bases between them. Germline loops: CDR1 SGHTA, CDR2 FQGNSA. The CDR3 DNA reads TGTGCCAGCAGCTTGGGACACCTCAACTATGGCTACACCTTC. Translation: CASSLGHLNYGYTF.

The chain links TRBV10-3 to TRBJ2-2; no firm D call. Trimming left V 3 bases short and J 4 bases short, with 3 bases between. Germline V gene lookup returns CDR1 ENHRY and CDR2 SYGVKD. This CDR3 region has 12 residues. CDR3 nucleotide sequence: TGTGCCATCAGTGACTCCACCGGGGAGCTGTTTTTT. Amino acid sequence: CAISDSTGELFF.

CDR3 loop: CASSDRHGDLNEQFF. In nucleotides, the CDR3 is TGTGCCAGCAGCGATCGACATGGCGACCTCAATGAGCAGTTCTTC. The chain links TRBV11-3 to TRBJ2-1, with D uncertain. The CDR3 is 15 amino acids. Per germline, CDR1 SGHNT and CDR2 YENEEA. V was pared by 5 bases and J by 6 bases, with 17 bases between. The full variable domain, with the rest looked up from reference TRBV11-3 and TRBJ2-1, is EAGVVQSPRYKIIEKKQPVAFWCNPISGHNTLYWYLQNLGQGPELLIRYENEEAVDDSQLPKDRFSAERLKGVDSTLKIQPAELGDSAVYLCASSDRHGDLNEQFFGPGTRLTVL.

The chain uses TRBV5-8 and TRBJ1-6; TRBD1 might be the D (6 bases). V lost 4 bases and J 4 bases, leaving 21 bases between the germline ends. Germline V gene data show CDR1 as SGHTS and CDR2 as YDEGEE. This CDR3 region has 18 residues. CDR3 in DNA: TGTGCCAGCAGCCAAATTGTCCCGGGGACACCTTATAATTCACCCCTCCACTTT. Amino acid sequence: CASSQIVPGTPYNSPLHF.

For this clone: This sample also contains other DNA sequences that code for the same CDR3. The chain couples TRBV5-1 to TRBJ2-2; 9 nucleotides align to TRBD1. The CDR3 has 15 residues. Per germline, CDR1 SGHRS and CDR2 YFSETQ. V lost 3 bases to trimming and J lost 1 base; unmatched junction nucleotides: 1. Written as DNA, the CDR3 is TGCGCCAGCAGCTGGGGACAGGGGAACACCGGGGAGCTGTTTTTT. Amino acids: CASSWGQGNTGELFF. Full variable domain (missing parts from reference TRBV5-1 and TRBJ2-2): KAGVTQTPRYLIKTRGQQVTLSCSPISGHRSVSWYQQTPGQGLQFLFEYFSETQRNKGNFPGRFSGRQFSNSRSEMNVSTLELGDSALYLCASSWGQGNTGELFFGEGSRLTVL.

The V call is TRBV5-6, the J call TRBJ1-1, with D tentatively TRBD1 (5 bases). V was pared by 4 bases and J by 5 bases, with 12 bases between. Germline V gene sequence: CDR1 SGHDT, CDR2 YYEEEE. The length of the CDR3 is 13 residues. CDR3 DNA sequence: TGTGCCAGCAGCGGGGACTGGGGGACTGAAGCTTTCTTT. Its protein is CASSGDWGTEAFF. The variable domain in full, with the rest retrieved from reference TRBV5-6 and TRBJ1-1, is DAGVTQSPTHLIKTRGQQVTLRCSPKSGHDTVSWYQQALGQGPQFIFQYYEEEERQRGNFPDRFSGHQFPNYSSELNVNALLLGDSALYLCASSGDWGTEAFFGQGTRLTVV.

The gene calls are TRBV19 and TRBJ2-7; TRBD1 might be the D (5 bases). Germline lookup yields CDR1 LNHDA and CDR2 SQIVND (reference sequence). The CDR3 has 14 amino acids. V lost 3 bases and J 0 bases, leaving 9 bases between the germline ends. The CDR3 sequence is CASSIRESSYEQYF. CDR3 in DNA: TGTGCCAGTAGTATCAGGGAAAGCTCCTACGAGCAGTACTTC.

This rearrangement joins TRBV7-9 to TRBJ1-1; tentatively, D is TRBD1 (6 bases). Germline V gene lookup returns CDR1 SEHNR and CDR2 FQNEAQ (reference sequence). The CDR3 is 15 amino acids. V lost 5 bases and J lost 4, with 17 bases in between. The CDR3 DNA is TGTGCCAGCAGCGGATACTACAGGGAAGGCACTGAAGCTTTCTTT. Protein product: CASSGYYREGTEAFF.

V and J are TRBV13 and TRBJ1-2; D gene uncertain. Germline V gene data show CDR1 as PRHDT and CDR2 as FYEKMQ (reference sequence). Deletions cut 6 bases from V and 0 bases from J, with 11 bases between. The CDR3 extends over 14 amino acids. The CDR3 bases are TGTGCCAGCAGTTATCAAGGAGCTAACTATGGCTACACCTTC. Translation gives CASSYQGANYGYTF.

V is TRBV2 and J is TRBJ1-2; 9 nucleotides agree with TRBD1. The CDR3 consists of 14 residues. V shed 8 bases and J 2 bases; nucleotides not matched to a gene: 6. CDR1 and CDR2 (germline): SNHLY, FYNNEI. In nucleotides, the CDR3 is TGTGCCAGCGCGGCACAGGGGGCGAACTATGGCTACACCTTC. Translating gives CASAAQGANYGYTF.

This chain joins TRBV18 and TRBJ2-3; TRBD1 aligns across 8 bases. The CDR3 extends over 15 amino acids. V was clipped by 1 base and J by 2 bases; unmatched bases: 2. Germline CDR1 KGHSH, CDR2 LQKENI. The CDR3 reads CASSPRGQVTDTQYF. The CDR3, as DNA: TGTGCCAGCTCACCACGGGGACAGGTCACAGATACGCAGTATTTT. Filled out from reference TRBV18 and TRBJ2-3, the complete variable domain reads NAGVMQNPRHLVRRRGQEARLRCSPMKGHSHVYWYRQLPEEGLKFMVYLQKENIIDESGMPKERFSAEFPKEGPSILRIQQVVRGDSAAYFCASSPRGQVTDTQYFGPGTRLTVL.

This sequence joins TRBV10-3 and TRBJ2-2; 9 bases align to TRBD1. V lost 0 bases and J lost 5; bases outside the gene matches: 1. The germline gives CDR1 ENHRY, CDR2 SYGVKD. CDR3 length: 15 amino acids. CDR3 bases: TGTGCCATCAGTGAGTCGGACAGGGGAACCGGGGAGCTGTTTTTT. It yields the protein CAISESDRGTGELFF.

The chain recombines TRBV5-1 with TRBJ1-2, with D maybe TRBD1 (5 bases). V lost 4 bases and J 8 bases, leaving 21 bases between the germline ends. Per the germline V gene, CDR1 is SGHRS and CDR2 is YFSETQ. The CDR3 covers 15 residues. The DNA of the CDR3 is TGCGCCAGCAGCGTGGCCCAGAACCCCGCAGGGGGCTACACCTTC. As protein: CASSVAQNPAGGYTF.

The CDR3 DNA is TGTGCCAGCAGTCTGAGGACAGGGCGTGGTCCGGAAGCTTTCTTT. Translating it yields CASSLRTGRGPEAFF. V usage is TRBV2 and J usage is TRBJ1-1; 8 nucleotides align to TRBD1. The ends lost 5 bases at V and 8 bases at J; junction bases unmatched: 13. The CDR3 length is 15 residues. The V gene's germline CDR1 is SNHLY and CDR2 FYNNEI.